These T cell receptor beta chains were read from a single sample in a study of radiotherapy plus CTLA-4 blockade in lung cancer. TCRdb keeps only in-frame clones here, not all; method: immunoSEQ multiplex PCR. This sample has tens of thousands of clones, with more than 60% found just once. The source was peripheral blood, collected from a patient treated with radiotherapy plus ipilimumab. These TCRs come from a human donor with non-small cell lung cancer who had a partial response to radiotherapy plus ipilimumab. Some clones in this sample may be carry-over from other donors' samples. The CDR3 runs from the conserved cysteine through the conserved F or W. The D gene is left open where the match is weak. Size tells how often a clone was seen (once, few, many) or the class of an expanded clone, and some rows leave it out.

D gene: -; J gene: TRBJ2-5; V gene: TRBV19; clone size: -; CDR3 protein: CASSIQGLETQYF; CDR3 DNA: TGTGCCAGTAGTATCCAGGGGCTGGAGACCCAGTACTTC
D gene: -; J gene: TRBJ1-5; V gene: TRBV19; clone size: -; CDR3 protein: CASSIQNQPQHF; CDR3 DNA: TGTGCCAGTAGTATACAAAATCAGCCCCAGCATTTT
D gene: -; J gene: TRBJ1-1; V gene: TRBV14; clone size: -; CDR3 protein: CASSQEISTRAFF; CDR3 DNA: TGTGCCAGCAGCCAAGAGATTTCCACACGAGCTTTCTTT
D gene: TRBD1; J gene: TRBJ2-6; V gene: TRBV4-2; clone size: few; CDR3 protein: CASRPGQGADGANVLTF; CDR3 DNA: TGTGCCAGCAGACCGGGACAGGGGGCCGATGGGGCCAACGTCCTGACTTTC
D gene: TRBD2; J gene: TRBJ2-3; V gene: TRBV7-2; clone size: -; CDR3 protein: CASSRRTSGRADTQYF; CDR3 DNA: TGTGCCAGCAGCCGAAGGACTAGCGGGAGGGCTGATACGCAGTATTTT
D gene: TRBD2; J gene: TRBJ2-3; V gene: TRBV9; clone size: -; CDR3 protein: CASSVGASGSTDTQYF; CDR3 DNA: TGTGCCAGCAGCGTAGGGGCTAGCGGTAGCACAGATACGCAGTATTTT
D gene: -; J gene: TRBJ2-7; V gene: TRBV28; clone size: -; CDR3 protein: CASRQVGSSYEQYF; CDR3 DNA: TGTGCCAGCAGGCAGGTTGGGTCCTCCTACGAGCAGTACTTC
D gene: -; J gene: TRBJ1-5; V gene: TRBV27; clone size: -; CDR3 protein: CASSLRGFGQPQHF; CDR3 DNA: TGTGCCAGCAGTTTAAGAGGTTTTGGGCAGCCCCAGCATTTT
D gene: TRBD1; J gene: TRBJ1-1; V gene: TRBV28; clone size: -; CDR3 protein: CASSETGAMNTEAFF; CDR3 DNA: TGTGCCAGCAGCGAGACAGGGGCCATGAACACTGAAGCTTTCTTT
D gene: -; J gene: TRBJ2-7; V gene: TRBV28; clone size: -; CDR3 protein: CASSFSAYEQYF; CDR3 DNA: TGTGCCAGCAGTTTTTCAGCCTACGAGCAGTACTTC
D gene: -; J gene: TRBJ1-2; V gene: TRBV7-8; clone size: once; CDR3 protein: CASSLGRGNYGYTF; CDR3 DNA: TGTGCCAGCAGCTTAGGTCGGGGGAACTATGGCTACACCTTC
D gene: -; J gene: TRBJ1-2; V gene: TRBV28; clone size: -; CDR3 protein: CASSFLPRGGYTF; CDR3 DNA: TGTGCCAGCAGTTTTCTTCCCCGGGGGGGCTACACCTTC
D gene: -; J gene: TRBJ2-5; V gene: TRBV25-1; clone size: -; CDR3 protein: CASRGGAGETQYF; CDR3 DNA: TGTGCCAGCCGAGGAGGGGCTGGGGAGACCCAGTACTTC
D gene: TRBD1; J gene: TRBJ1-4; V gene: TRBV5-1; clone size: -; CDR3 protein: CASSLIGTGGEKLFF; CDR3 DNA: TGCGCCAGCAGCTTGATCGGGACAGGGGGGGAAAAACTGTTTTTT
D gene: -; J gene: TRBJ2-7; V gene: TRBV5-1; clone size: once; CDR3 protein: CASSLQGRKAYEQYF; CDR3 DNA: TGCGCCAGCAGCTTGCAAGGCAGGAAGGCTTACGAGCAGTACTTC
D gene: TRBD2; J gene: TRBJ2-3; V gene: TRBV2; clone size: -; CDR3 protein: CARRTSGATDTQYF; CDR3 DNA: TGTGCCAGGCGGACTAGCGGAGCTACAGATACGCAGTATTTT
D gene: -; J gene: TRBJ2-1; V gene: TRBV5-4; clone size: -; CDR3 protein: CASSPPGKRSYNEQFF; CDR3 DNA: TGTGCCAGCAGCCCACCGGGAAAGCGCTCCTACAATGAGCAGTTCTTC
D gene: TRBD2; J gene: TRBJ2-1; V gene: TRBV10-2; clone size: once; CDR3 protein: CASNLAGGYNEQFF; CDR3 DNA: TGCGCCAGCAACCTAGCGGGAGGCTACAATGAGCAGTTCTTC
D gene: -; J gene: TRBJ2-1; V gene: TRBV28; clone size: once; CDR3 protein: CASATPADNEQFF; CDR3 DNA: TGTGCCTCTGCGACTCCCGCTGACAATGAGCAGTTCTTC
D gene: TRBD1; J gene: TRBJ2-1; V gene: TRBV7-2; clone size: once; CDR3 protein: CASSLMGQGHNEQFF; CDR3 DNA: TGTGCCAGCAGCCTCATGGGACAGGGCCACAATGAGCAGTTCTTC
D gene: -; J gene: TRBJ2-5; V gene: TRBV20-1; clone size: -; CDR3 protein: CSARDPTEQYF; CDR3 DNA: TGCAGTGCTAGAGACCCGACAGAGCAGTACTTC
D gene: TRBD1; J gene: TRBJ1-3; V gene: TRBV7-7; clone size: few; CDR3 protein: CASSGDRGNTIYF; CDR3 DNA: TGTGCCAGCAGTGGGGACAGAGGAAACACCATATATTTT
D gene: -; J gene: TRBJ2-5; V gene: TRBV7-2; clone size: -; CDR3 protein: CASSLGRGTQETQYF; CDR3 DNA: TGTGCCAGCAGCTTAGGTCGCGGTACACAAGAGACCCAGTACTTC
D gene: -; J gene: TRBJ2-7; V gene: TRBV29-1; clone size: -; CDR3 protein: CSVGRAYEQYF; CDR3 DNA: TGCAGCGTTGGCAGGGCCTACGAGCAGTACTTC
D gene: -; J gene: TRBJ2-1; V gene: TRBV20-1; clone size: -; CDR3 protein: CSVSYNEQFF; CDR3 DNA: TGCAGCGTTAGCTACAATGAGCAGTTCTTC
D gene: -; J gene: TRBJ1-1; V gene: TRBV28; clone size: -; CDR3 protein: CASSFGQPNTEAFF; CDR3 DNA: TGTGCCAGCAGTTTTGGACAGCCGAACACTGAAGCTTTCTTT
D gene: -; J gene: TRBJ2-7; V gene: TRBV21-1; clone size: -; CDR3 protein: CASTARGGLAAYEQYF; CDR3 DNA: TGTGCCAGCACCGCTAGGGGAGGACTAGCGGCCTACGAGCAGTACTTC
D gene: -; J gene: TRBJ2-7; V gene: TRBV6-5; clone size: -; CDR3 protein: CASSYSGGNEQYF; CDR3 DNA: TGTGCCAGCAGTTACTCAGGCGGTAACGAGCAGTACTTC
D gene: TRBD2; J gene: TRBJ2-3; V gene: TRBV7-2; clone size: -; CDR3 protein: CASRRTSGGAGDTQYF; CDR3 DNA: TGTGCCAGCAGACGGACTAGCGGGGGGGCGGGAGATACGCAGTATTTT
D gene: -; J gene: TRBJ1-2; V gene: TRBV18; clone size: -; CDR3 protein: CASSPIEISNYGYTF; CDR3 DNA: TGTGCCAGCTCACCAATCGAGATTTCTAACTATGGCTACACCTTC
D gene: -; J gene: TRBJ1-2; V gene: TRBV28; clone size: -; CDR3 protein: CASSSSGGYTF; CDR3 DNA: TGTGCCAGCTCCTCGTCAGGTGGCTACACCTTC
D gene: -; J gene: TRBJ1-1; V gene: TRBV11-3; clone size: -; CDR3 protein: CASTHQGSNTEAFF; CDR3 DNA: TGTGCCAGCACCCATCAGGGGTCTAACACTGAAGCTTTCTTT
D gene: TRBD1; J gene: TRBJ2-5; V gene: TRBV5-1; clone size: -; CDR3 protein: CASSKGQGKETQYF; CDR3 DNA: TGCGCCAGCAGCAAGGGACAGGGAAAAGAGACCCAGTACTTC
D gene: -; J gene: TRBJ1-4; V gene: TRBV7-9; clone size: few; CDR3 protein: CASSLVEGGKLFF; CDR3 DNA: TGTGCCAGCAGCTTAGTCGAGGGTGGAAAACTGTTTTTT
D gene: TRBD1; J gene: TRBJ1-1; V gene: TRBV4-3; clone size: -; CDR3 protein: CASSQSWDRRGFF; CDR3 DNA: TGCGCCAGCAGCCAAAGTTGGGACAGGAGGGGTTTCTTT
D gene: -; J gene: TRBJ2-7; V gene: TRBV15; clone size: -; CDR3 protein: CATSRDLNRAYEQYF; CDR3 DNA: TGTGCCACCAGCAGAGATCTTAACAGGGCCTACGAGCAGTACTTC
D gene: -; J gene: TRBJ2-7; V gene: TRBV30; clone size: -; CDR3 protein: CAWSPTETQYF; CDR3 DNA: TGTGCCTGGAGCCCGACTGAAACTCAGTACTTC
D gene: TRBD2; J gene: TRBJ2-3; V gene: TRBV5-6; clone size: -; CDR3 protein: CASSLITSGGTDTQYF; CDR3 DNA: TGTGCCAGCAGCTTGATTACTAGCGGGGGCACAGATACGCAGTATTTT
D gene: TRBD1; J gene: TRBJ1-6; V gene: TRBV5-5; clone size: -; CDR3 protein: CASSLERQGSSYNSPLHF; CDR3 DNA: TGTGCCAGCAGCTTGGAGAGACAGGGGAGCTCCTATAATTCACCCCTCCACTTT
D gene: -; J gene: TRBJ2-7; V gene: TRBV4-1; clone size: -; CDR3 protein: CASSQAQFYEQYF; CDR3 DNA: TGCGCCAGCAGCCAAGCACAGTTTTACGAGCAGTACTTC
D gene: TRBD2; J gene: TRBJ2-5; V gene: TRBV5-8; clone size: -; CDR3 protein: CASSLLAGDPQRYF; CDR3 DNA: TGTGCCAGCAGCTTACTAGCGGGGGACCCTCAGCGGTACTTC